This TCR beta chain was identified in a study of blood T cell repertoires in COVID-19. V trimming: 8 bases; J trimming: 10 bases; junction bases outside the gene matches: 10. The CDR3 is 13 amino acids. Germline loops: CDR1 GTSNPN, CDR2 SVGIG (reference sequence). Per the original data handling: Estimates of nucleated cell counts were drawn from the amplification of reference gene primers. Sequencing was performed with immunoSEQ multiplex PCR; in TCRdb, only in-frame clones are kept and a portion is missing. The V and J calls and the clone size are those of that table, but D and trimming were determined from the DNA. This sample carries around 50,000 clones, roughly 90% of them seen once, and the ten largest clones take 2.2%.

The sequencing sample was made of peripheral blood. The receptor comes from a human donor in a cohort sampled during active COVID-19. The chain is built from TRBV30 and TRBJ1-6, with 8 bases fitting TRBD1. For the CDR3, the DNA is TGTGCCCTCAAAGGGACAGGTGACTCACCCCTCCACTTT. It translates to CALKGTGDSPLHF. The full variable domain, completed using reference TRBV30 and TRBJ1-6, is SQTIHQWPATLVQPVGSPLSLECTVEGTSNPNLYWYRQAAGRGLQLLFYSVGIGQISSEVPQNLSASRPQDRQFILSSKKLLLSDSGFYLCALKGTGDSPLHFGNGTRLTVT.